Listed below are T cell receptor beta chains from one sample, sequenced in a study of cytomegalovirus exposure and HLA in healthy donors. Clones were sequenced by immunoSEQ multiplex PCR, and TCRdb holds only the in-frame ones, with some missing. The table lists approximately 150,000 clones, 68% of them singletons, with approximately 1.3% in the top ten. The sequenced material came from PBMCs. These receptors came from a man aged 50 to 60 in good health and CMV-seronegative. The CDR3 runs from the conserved cysteine through the conserved F or W.

j_call | v_call | cdr3_length | cdr3_aa
TRBJ2-1 | TRBV2 | 15 | CASSDRGGPRNEQFF
TRBJ1-1 | TRBV5-5 | 14 | CASSLAQKNTEAFF
TRBJ2-3 | TRBV4-1 | 17 | CASSQDGTSGATDTQYF
TRBJ2-1 | TRBV5-6 | 18 | CASSSGLAGGPGYNEQFF
TRBJ2-5 | TRBV9 | 15 | CASSTLAGGQETQYF
TRBJ2-7 | TRBV25-1 | 13 | CASSVRQGHEQYF
TRBJ1-1 | TRBV27 | 18 | CASSYSPGAASSNTEAFF
TRBJ2-5 | TRBV15 | 15 | CATSSQRTGGETQYF
TRBJ2-7 | TRBV11-1 | 12 | CASSPTSYEQYF
TRBJ2-7 | TRBV27 | 17 | CASSFQPGQGRIYEQYF
- | TRBV7-9 | 13 | CASSSGNVYEQYF
TRBJ2-1 | TRBV7-2 | 15 | CASSLATGGGNEQFF
TRBJ2-2 | TRBV19 | 15 | CASSWDRLNTGELFF
TRBJ2-3 | TRBV6-5 | 14 | CASSPREGKDTQYF
TRBJ1-5 | TRBV6-6 | 14 | CASSLLGEGQPQHF
TRBJ1-2 | TRBV5-4 | 17 | CASSGGGGVIGNYGYTF
TRBJ2-7 | TRBV29-1 | 13 | CSGKWGQGYEQYF
TRBJ2-3 | TRBV19 | 14 | CASSRRTGMDTQYF
TRBJ2-1 | TRBV5-1 | 17 | CASSLAPETAYYNEQFF
TRBJ2-3 | TRBV29-1 | 16 | CSVDVMENRGTDTQYF
TRBJ2-3 | TRBV5-1 | 16 | CASSLGQSGVTDTQYF
TRBJ1-6 | TRBV11-2 | 16 | CASSLMPGSYNSPLHF
TRBJ1-2 | TRBV6-5 | 14 | CASSAGTHIYGYTF
TRBJ1-6 | TRBV5-1 | 16 | CASSLGEGSGNSPLHF
TRBJ2-7 | TRBV15 | 15 | CATSRVTSGGYEQYF
TRBJ1-2 | TRBV9 | 12 | CASRGQSYGYTF
TRBJ2-5 | TRBV5-6 | 14 | CASSLRRGYETQYF